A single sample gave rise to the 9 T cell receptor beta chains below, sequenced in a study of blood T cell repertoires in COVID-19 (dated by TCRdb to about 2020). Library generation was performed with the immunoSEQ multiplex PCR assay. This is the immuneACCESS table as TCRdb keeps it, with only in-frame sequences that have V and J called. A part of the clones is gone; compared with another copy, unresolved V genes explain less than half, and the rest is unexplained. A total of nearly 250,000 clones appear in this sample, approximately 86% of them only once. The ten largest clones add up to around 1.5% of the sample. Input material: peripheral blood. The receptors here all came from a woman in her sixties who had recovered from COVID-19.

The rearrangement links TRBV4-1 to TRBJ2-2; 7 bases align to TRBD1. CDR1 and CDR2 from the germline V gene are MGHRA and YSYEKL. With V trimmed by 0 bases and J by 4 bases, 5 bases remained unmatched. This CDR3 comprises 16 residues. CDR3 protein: CASSQEAGTVTGELFF. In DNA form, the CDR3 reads TGCGCCAGCAGCCAAGAAGCCGGGACAGTCACCGGGGAGCTGTTTTTT.

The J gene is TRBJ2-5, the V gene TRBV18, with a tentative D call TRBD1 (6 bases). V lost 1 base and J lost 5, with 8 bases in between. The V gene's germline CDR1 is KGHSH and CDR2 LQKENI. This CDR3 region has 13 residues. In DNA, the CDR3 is TGTGCCAGCTCACCACGGCAGGGGGAGACCCAGTACTTC. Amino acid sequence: CASSPRQGETQYF.

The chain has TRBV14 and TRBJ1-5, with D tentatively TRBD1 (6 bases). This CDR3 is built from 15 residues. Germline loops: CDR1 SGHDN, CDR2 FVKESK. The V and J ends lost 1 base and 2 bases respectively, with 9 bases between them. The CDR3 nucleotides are TGTGCCAGCAGCCAAGGACAGGTCGGCAATCAGCCCCAGCATTTT. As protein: CASSQGQVGNQPQHF. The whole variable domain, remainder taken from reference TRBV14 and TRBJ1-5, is EAGVTQFPSHSVIEKGQTVTLRCDPISGHDNLYWYRRVMGKEIKFLLHFVKESKQDESGMPNNRFLAERTGGTYSTLKVQPAELEDSGVYFCASSQGQVGNQPQHFGDGTRLSIL.

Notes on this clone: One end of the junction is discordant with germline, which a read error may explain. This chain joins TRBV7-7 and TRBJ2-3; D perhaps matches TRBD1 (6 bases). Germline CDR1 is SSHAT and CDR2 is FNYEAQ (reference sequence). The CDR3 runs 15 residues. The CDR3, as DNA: TGTGCTAGCAGCTCAGGAGACAGGCGCACAGATACGCAGTATTTT. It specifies CASSSGDRRTDTQYF.

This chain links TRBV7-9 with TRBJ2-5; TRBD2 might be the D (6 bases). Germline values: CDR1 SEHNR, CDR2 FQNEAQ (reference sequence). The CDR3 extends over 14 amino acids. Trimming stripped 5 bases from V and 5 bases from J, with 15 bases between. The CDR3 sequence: CASSPGEYGETQYF. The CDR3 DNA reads TGTGCCAGCAGCCCGGGGGAATACGGGGAGACCCAGTACTTC. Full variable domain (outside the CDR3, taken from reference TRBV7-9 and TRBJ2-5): DTGVSQNPRHKITKRGQNVTFRCDPISEHNRLYWYRQTLGQGPEFLTYFQNEAQLEKSRLLSDRFSAERPKGSFSTLEIQRTEQGDSAMYLCASSPGEYGETQYFGPGTRLLVL.

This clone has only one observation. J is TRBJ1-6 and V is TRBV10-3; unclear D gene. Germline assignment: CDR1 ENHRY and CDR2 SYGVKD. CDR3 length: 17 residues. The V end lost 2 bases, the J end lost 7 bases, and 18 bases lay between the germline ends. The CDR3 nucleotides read TGTGCCATCAGTGAGATGGGCCCTTCTGGAAACAATTCACCCCTCCACTTT. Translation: CAISEMGPSGNNSPLHF.

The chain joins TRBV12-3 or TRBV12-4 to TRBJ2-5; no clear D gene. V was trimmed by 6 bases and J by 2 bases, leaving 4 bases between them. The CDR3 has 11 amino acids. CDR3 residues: CASRYQETQYF. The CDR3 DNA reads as TGTGCCAGCAGATATCAAGAGACCCAGTACTTC.

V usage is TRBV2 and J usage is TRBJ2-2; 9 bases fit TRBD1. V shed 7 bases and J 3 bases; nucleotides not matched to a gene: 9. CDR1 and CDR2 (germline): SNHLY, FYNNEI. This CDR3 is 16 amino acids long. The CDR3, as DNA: TGTGCCAGCAACCCCGACAGGGGGGTCCACACCGGGGAGCTGTTTTTT. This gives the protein CASNPDRGVHTGELFF.

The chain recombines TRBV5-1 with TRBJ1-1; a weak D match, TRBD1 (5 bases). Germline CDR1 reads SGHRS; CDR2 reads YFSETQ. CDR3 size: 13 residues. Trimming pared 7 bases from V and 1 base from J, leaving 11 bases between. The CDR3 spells CASSWGENTEAFF. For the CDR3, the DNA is TGCGCCAGCTCGTGGGGGGAGAACACTGAAGCTTTCTTT.